The rows below give T cell receptor beta chains drawn from one sample of a study of blood T cell repertoires in COVID-19. The protocol was immunoSEQ multiplex PCR, while the TCRdb copy is restricted to in-frame clones and leaves out a portion. This sample yields about 210,000 clones, of which about 84% are seen a single time; over 6.5% belongs to the top ten. The material sequenced was peripheral blood. These receptors were obtained from a woman aged 80 or older with COVID-19, enrolled during active disease. Both conserved end residues are trimmed from each CDR3. The order of the fields is J gene, V gene, D gene, CDR3 protein. D genes are given only for firm matches.

>TRBJ2-5|TRBV28|TRBD1
ASSYPGQGQQETQY
>TRBJ2-1|TRBV11-2|TRBD2
ASSRVAGALLYEQF
>TRBJ1-6|TRBV5-4|TRBD1
ASSLAGTVTSPLH
>TRBJ2-5|TRBV15|NA
ATSRSPYSGQETQY
>TRBJ1-1|TRBV19|NA
ASSTRPAEQATEAF
>TRBJ2-3|TRBV7-3|NA
ASSLEAGKNTQY
>TRBJ2-1|TRBV28|TRBD1
ASSSGTGGLYNEQF
>TRBJ1-4|TRBV27|NA
ASSLSIGLREKLF
>TRBJ1-2|TRBV5-4|TRBD1
ASSTPGGSNYGYT
>TRBJ1-3|TRBV6-5|NA
ASRPGGSGNTIY
>TRBJ2-7|TRBV11-1|NA
ASSVTGYEQY
>TRBJ1-2|TRBV28|NA
ASTTTGDGYT
>TRBJ1-1|TRBV5-1|TRBD1
ASSLQGAVGTEAF
>TRBJ1-1|TRBV28|NA
ASSLSTEAF
>TRBJ2-7|TRBV5-4|TRBD1
ASSLPGGGSYEQY
>TRBJ2-7|TRBV29-1|TRBD1
SADGGVGQAYEQY
>TRBJ1-1|TRBV5-1|TRBD1
ASSLVTGDTEAF
>TRBJ1-2|TRBV6-5|NA
ASSPREWEGYGYT
>TRBJ1-1|TRBV5-5|NA
ASSLARDVNTEAF
>TRBJ2-1|TRBV4-1|TRBD2
ASSQRSGSTNEQF
>TRBJ2-3|TRBV11-2|NA
ASSRGDRVDTQY
>TRBJ1-1|TRBV13|NA
ASDNRARTEAF
>TRBJ1-2|TRBV2|TRBD1
ASMDRDYYGYT
>TRBJ2-2|TRBV5-4|TRBD2
ASRSTRGVDTGELF
>TRBJ1-5|TRBV2|TRBD1
ASAGTGNSNQPQH
>TRBJ2-4|TRBV6-5|TRBD2
ASRPRGGGNIQY
>TRBJ2-1|TRBV9|TRBD1
ASSQRQGSYNEQF
>TRBJ2-5|TRBV5-6|TRBD2
ASGREETQY
>TRBJ1-1|TRBV3-1/TRBV3-2|NA
ASSPRGGARTEAF
>TRBJ2-1|TRBV4-2|TRBD2
ASSQVTQAGGSYNEQF
>TRBJ1-6|TRBV6-1|NA
ASSLQGSPLH
>TRBJ1-1|TRBV12-3/TRBV12-4|NA
ASSFSRQKAF
>TRBJ1-1|TRBV25-1|NA
ASRRGGLGGTEAF
>TRBJ2-3|TRBV11-3|NA
ASSLGGATDTQY
>TRBJ2-5|TRBV7-8|NA
ASSPTPGTQKETQY
>TRBJ2-4|TRBV5-1|TRBD1
ASSLDGQGNIQY
>TRBJ2-1|TRBV7-2|TRBD2
ASSQTSRIYNEQF
>TRBJ2-1|TRBV5-1|TRBD2
ASSSIAGFNEQF
>TRBJ2-7|TRBV7-8|TRBD2
ASSAGTSGTATYEQY
>TRBJ2-3|TRBV5-1|TRBD2
ASSNIAGGTDTQY
>TRBJ2-5|TRBV3-1/TRBV3-2|NA
ASKLGRETQY
>TRBJ2-5|TRBV6-5|TRBD2
ASSSGGAYETQY
>TRBJ2-4|TRBV21-1|NA
ASSLFWQTNIQY
>TRBJ2-1|TRBV7-2|NA
ASSLRGSYNEQF
>TRBJ2-3|TRBV9|NA
ASSLTTDTQY
>TRBJ2-7|TRBV29-1|NA
SVDSGHEQY
>TRBJ2-5|TRBV3-1/TRBV3-2|NA
ASSQYAGWQETQY
>TRBJ2-1|TRBV9|TRBD2
ASSPGTSGLF
>TRBJ2-3|TRBV6-5|TRBD1
ASSQTGSLTDTQY
>TRBJ2-7|TRBV5-1|NA
ASSLGGLYEQY
>TRBJ2-1|TRBV6-5|TRBD1
ASRYFPGQEF